This T cell receptor (beta chain) was profiled in a study of T-cell memory formation after mild COVID-19. The CDR3 spans 11 residues. V was cut by 7 bases and J by 4 bases, with 8 bases left in between. The germline CDR1 and CDR2 sequences are SNHLY and FYNNEI. 5'RACE primed at constant segments yielded TCR alpha and TCR beta cDNA libraries bearing sample barcodes and UMIs. TCRdb ran MiXCR on the 5' RACE reads and lists one entry per CDR3 protein. The data hold roughly 560,000 distinct CDR3 sequences, with over 20% observed a single time. Overall study findings and caveats: Later expanders leaned CD4+, whereas clones that contracted between day 15 and 85 were balanced CD4/CD8.

This clonotype was counted a single time. Its antigen is not known. Sequenced sample: PBMCs or a T cell subset sorted from them (not recorded which). This sequence originates from an adult woman who had mild COVID-19 (a few samples of this study predate the infection). Cell type and time point are not known. The chain has TRBV2 and TRBJ2-7; D gene ambiguous. The CDR3 spells CASKQVYEQYF. CDR3 DNA: TGTGCCAGCAAACAAGTTTACGAGCAGTACTTC.